These 26 T cell receptor beta chains were all obtained from the same sample, sequenced in a study of blood T cell repertoires in COVID-19. Assay used: immunoSEQ multiplex PCR; TCRdb lists only in-frame clones, some missing. The sample lists roughly 170,000 clones; about 86% were seen once. The sequencing sample was made of peripheral blood. These receptors all stem from a man in his 70s with active or convalescent COVID-19.

This clone was counted only a few times. The genes are TRBV5-1 and TRBJ1-5; D remains unclear. Germline V gene data show CDR1 as SGHRS and CDR2 as YFSETQ. Trimming cost V 4 bases and J 4 bases, with 9 bases left between them. This CDR3 is built from 13 residues. The CDR3 DNA reads TGCGCCAGCAGCCGCGAGGGAAATCAGCCCCAGCATTTT. Its translation: CASSREGNQPQHF. Full variable domain (remainder filled in from reference TRBV5-1 and TRBJ1-5): KAGVTQTPRYLIKTRGQQVTLSCSPISGHRSVSWYQQTPGQGLQFLFEYFSETQRNKGNFPGRFSGRQFSNSRSEMNVSTLELGDSALYLCASSREGNQPQHFGDGTRLSIL.

The chain combines TRBV19 with TRBJ1-2, with 7 nucleotides matching TRBD1. This CDR3 has 13 residues. Germline V gene lookup returns CDR1 LNHDA and CDR2 SQIVND (reference sequence). The trim removed 4 bases at V and 8 bases at J, leaving 7 bases unmatched. The DNA of the CDR3 is TGTGCCAGTAGTAAGGGGGCTCTAGGGGGCTACACCTTC. It encodes CASSKGALGGYTF.

V and J are TRBV18 and TRBJ2-5; possibly TRBD2 for D (6 bases). This CDR3 comprises 18 residues. The germline V gene encodes CDR1 KGHSH and CDR2 LQKENI. The ends were cut back, 5 bases at V and 4 bases at J, with 26 bases in the middle. The CDR3 bases are TGTGCCAGCTCAACAACTGGGGGAGGAACTACCGGGGGAGAGACCCAGTACTTC. Protein product: CASSTTGGGTTGGETQYF.

The genes are TRBV3-1 (or the pseudogene TRBV3-2) and TRBJ1-4; TRBD1 is a possible D gene (5 bases). The V and J ends lost 4 bases and 7 bases respectively, with 13 bases between them. Germline lookup yields CDR1 LGHDT and CDR2 YNNKEL (reference sequence). The CDR3 length is 14 residues. This CDR3 reads CASSPSGTGEKLFF. CDR3 coding DNA: TGTGCCAGCAGCCCATCCGGGACTGGTGAAAAACTGTTTTTT.

This clone came up many times. The chain is built from TRBV2 and TRBJ1-4; 7 nucleotides agree with TRBD1. The CDR3 is made up of 15 amino acids. V was clipped by 5 bases and J by 4 bases; unmatched bases: 7. In germline, CDR1 is SNHLY, CDR2 FYNNEI. CDR3 bases: TGTGCCAGCAGTCCCCAGACAGGGAGTAATGAAAAACTGTTTTTT. Translated: CASSPQTGSNEKLFF.

V is TRBV28 and J is TRBJ2-1, with 9 bases lining up with TRBD2. The V gene's germline CDR1 is MDHEN and CDR2 SYDVKM. V shed 10 bases, J shed 2 bases, and the junction held 6 bases outside the gene matches. CDR3 length: 14 residues. The chain's CDR3 is CAIQAGGPYNEQFF. CDR3 DNA: TGTGCCATACAAGCGGGAGGTCCCTACAATGAGCAGTTCTTC.

The genes are TRBV30 and TRBJ1-1; D ambiguous. CDR3 length: 13 residues. V dropped 0 bases and J dropped 4 bases, with 9 bases sitting between them. CDR1 is GTSNPN, CDR2 SVGIG, per germline (reference sequence). The CDR3 sequence: CAWSVGVGTEAFF. As DNA, the CDR3 is TGTGCCTGGAGTGTCGGGGTGGGCACTGAAGCTTTCTTT.

The chain has TRBV5-1 and TRBJ2-1; D is ambiguous. The germline CDR1 and CDR2 sequences are SGHRS and YFSETQ. Trimming took off 1 base at V and 4 bases at J, with 15 bases between the two ends. This CDR3 has 16 residues. The CDR3 DNA reads TGCGCCAGCAGCTTGAGAGCAGCTGTCGGGTACAATGAGCAGTTCTTC. This gives the protein CASSLRAAVGYNEQFF.

The CDR3 DNA is TGTGCCAGCAGTTCTAGTAGCGATACGCAGTATTTT. Amino acids: CASSSSSDTQYF. This sequence joins TRBV6-2 or TRBV6-3 and TRBJ2-3; D is uncertain. V was cut by 4 bases and J by 6 bases, with 8 bases left in between. Germline loops: CDR1 MNHEY, CDR2 SVGEGT. The CDR3 sequence is 12 residues long.

The CDR3 DNA reads as TGTGCCAGCAGTTTCCAGGGGAACCATGAGCAGTTCTTC. Translating gives CASSFQGNHEQFF. The J gene is TRBJ2-1, the V gene TRBV6-4; TRBD1 is a possible D gene (6 bases). This CDR3 has 13 amino acids. CDR1 is MRHNA, CDR2 SNTAGT, per germline. Trimming took off 5 bases at V and 8 bases at J, with 13 bases between the two ends.

The chain has TRBV6-5 and TRBJ1-5; D possibly corresponds to TRBD1 (6 bases). V lost 7 bases and J lost 2, with 15 bases in between. The CDR3 loop spans 15 amino acids. Per germline, CDR1 MNHEY and CDR2 SVGAGI. This CDR3 reads CASTESGAGNQPQHF. CDR3 bases: TGTGCCAGCACCGAATCAGGGGCGGGCAATCAGCCCCAGCATTTT.

The chain recombines TRBV5-8 with TRBJ2-7; no reliable D call. Germline V gives CDR1 SGHTS, CDR2 YDEGEE. The CDR3 totals 15 residues. V was clipped by 2 bases and J by 0 bases, with 12 bases between them. The CDR3 nucleotides read TGTGCCAGCAGCTTCCACGGAAGGAGCTCCTACGAGCAGTACTTC. Protein: CASSFHGRSSYEQYF.

This chain joins TRBV30 and TRBJ1-5, with 9 bases matching TRBD1. Per the germline V gene, CDR1 is GTSNPN and CDR2 is SVGIG (reference sequence). CDR3 length: 15 amino acids. V lost 3 bases, J lost 2 bases, and 5 bases stayed unmatched. As DNA, the CDR3 is TGTGCCTGGAGCGCGGGACAGGGCGGCAATCAGCCCCAGCATTTT. Translated: CAWSAGQGGNQPQHF.

This clone was detected only once. This chain uses TRBV7-8 with TRBJ2-7; 10 bases fit TRBD2. There are 15 residues in the CDR3. The germline V gene encodes CDR1 SGHVS and CDR2 FQNEAQ. J was trimmed by 3 bases and V by 5 bases; bases with no gene match: 7. The CDR3, as DNA: TGTGCCAGCAGCCGAGGGTCTAGCGGGAGCTACGAGCAGTACTTC. This sequence encodes CASSRGSSGSYEQYF.

The J gene is TRBJ1-5, the V gene TRBV7-2, with 11 bases matching TRBD1. V shed 5 bases, J shed 0 bases, and the junction held 12 bases outside the gene matches. This CDR3 is 19 amino acids long. Germline V gives CDR1 SGHTA, CDR2 FQGNSA. CDR3 sequence: CASSASSGTGGRSNQPQHF. The DNA for the CDR3 is TGTGCCAGCAGCGCCTCATCCGGGACAGGGGGACGTAGCAATCAGCCCCAGCATTTT.

V is TRBV3-1 (or the pseudogene TRBV3-2) and J is TRBJ1-2; D unresolved. This CDR3 spans 14 amino acids. From germline, CDR1 is LGHDT and CDR2 YNNKEL (reference sequence). V shed 0 bases and J shed 8 bases, with 13 bases lying between them. The CDR3 spells CASSQELSSNGYTF. The CDR3 region has the DNA TGTGCCAGCAGCCAAGAACTTAGCAGCAACGGCTACACCTTC.

V is TRBV7-9 and J is TRBJ2-5, with D perhaps TRBD2 (6 bases). V lost 6 bases to trimming and J lost 5 bases, with 16 bases between them. The CDR3 has 14 residues. Germline values: CDR1 SEHNR, CDR2 FQNEAQ (reference sequence). This chain's CDR3 is CASSTPSGGETQYF. CDR3 DNA: TGTGCCAGCAGTACTCCCTCCGGAGGGGAGACCCAGTACTTC. Full variable domain (missing parts from reference TRBV7-9 and TRBJ2-5): DTGVSQNPRHKITKRGQNVTFRCDPISEHNRLYWYRQTLGQGPEFLTYFQNEAQLEKSRLLSDRFSAERPKGSFSTLEIQRTEQGDSAMYLCASSTPSGGETQYFGPGTRLLVL.

The chain couples TRBV9 to TRBJ2-1; 10 positions match TRBD1. The CDR3 length is 16 residues. CDR1 is SGDLS, CDR2 YYNGEE, per germline. J was trimmed by 4 bases and V by 2 bases; bases with no gene match: 6. CDR3 in DNA: TGTGCCAGCAGCGTGTCCGGGACAGGGGCTTACAATGAGCAGTTCTTC. Protein product: CASSVSGTGAYNEQFF.

V and J are TRBV5-1 and TRBJ1-4, with D unresolved. Germline V CDR1 and CDR2: SGHRS, YFSETQ. V lost 0 bases and J 6 bases, leaving 6 bases between the germline ends. The length of the CDR3 is 13 residues. The CDR3, as DNA: TGCGCCAGCAGCTTGGACGGGGATGAAAAACTGTTTTTT. This gives the protein CASSLDGDEKLFF. Full variable domain (rest looked up from reference TRBV5-1 and TRBJ1-4): KAGVTQTPRYLIKTRGQQVTLSCSPISGHRSVSWYQQTPGQGLQFLFEYFSETQRNKGNFPGRFSGRQFSNSRSEMNVSTLELGDSALYLCASSLDGDEKLFFGSGTQLSVL.

V gene TRBV5-1 combines with J gene TRBJ2-1, with D possibly TRBD1 on 6 matching bases. The CDR3 runs 16 residues. Germline V gene sequence: CDR1 SGHRS, CDR2 YFSETQ. The V end lost 4 bases, the J end lost 5 bases, and 19 bases lay between the germline ends. This CDR3 is CASSALGTTRHNEQFF. Written as DNA, the CDR3 is TGCGCCAGCAGCGCGTTGGGGACAACGAGGCACAATGAGCAGTTCTTC.

In its sample, this clone was seen a few times. This rearrangement joins TRBV6-1 to TRBJ1-5, with a possible D match to TRBD1 (6 bases). The CDR3 spans 16 residues. Trimming removed 3 bases from V and 3 bases from J, with 15 bases in between. Germline-derived CDR1 and CDR2 are MNHNS and SASEGT. CDR3 in amino acids: CASSEGADRYNQPQHF. CDR3 coding DNA: TGTGCCAGCAGTGAGGGGGCGGACAGATACAATCAGCCCCAGCATTTT.

In DNA, the CDR3 is TGTGCCAGCAGCGGTCCTTGGGGAGGGCTGGACACCGGGGAGCTGTTTTTT. Amino acids: CASSGPWGGLDTGELFF. The chain is built from TRBV5-4 and TRBJ2-2; TRBD2 matches 7 bases. CDR3 length equals 17 residues. Germline CDR1 and CDR2: SGHNT and YYREEE (reference sequence). V gave up 4 bases and J gave up 3 bases; unmatched junction bases: 12.

The V and J genes are TRBV30 and TRBJ1-3, with D hard to call. The V end lost 4 bases, the J end lost 0 bases, and 19 bases lay between the germline ends. Germline assignment: CDR1 GTSNPN and CDR2 SVGIG (reference sequence). The CDR3 sequence is 17 residues long. CDR3 sequence reads: CAWKGGGSSTSGNTIYF. The CDR3 bases are TGTGCCTGGAAGGGTGGAGGGTCGTCAACCTCTGGAAACACCATATATTTT.

The V and J genes are TRBV6-5 and TRBJ1-3; TRBD1 aligns across 7 bases. In germline, CDR1 is MNHEY, CDR2 SVGAGI. This CDR3 is 15 amino acids long. Trimming at V came to 5 bases and at J to 0 bases, leaving 4 bases not matched to a gene. CDR3 region: CASSPAGGSGNTIYF. In nucleotides, the CDR3 is TGTGCCAGCAGTCCCGCAGGGGGCTCTGGAAACACCATATATTTT.

This rearrangement joins TRBV4-3 to TRBJ1-2; 10 nucleotides match TRBD1. Germline trimming cut 4 bases from V and 8 bases from J; bases unmatched to any gene: 4. The germline V gene has CDR1 LGHNA and CDR2 YSLEER. There are 13 residues in the CDR3. CDR3 DNA sequence: TGCGCCAGCAGCCCGCGGACAGGGGGAGGCTACACCTTC. It codes for CASSPRTGGGYTF.

The gene calls are TRBV3-1 (or the pseudogene TRBV3-2) and TRBJ1-1, with D possibly TRBD1 on 5 matching bases. The CDR3 contains 15 residues. V lost 1 base and J lost 4, with 13 bases in between. Germline CDR1 and CDR2: LGHDT and YNNKEL (reference sequence). CDR3 bases: TGTGCCAGCAGCCAAGGGTTCGGGGGAGTCACTGAAGCTTTCTTT. Amino acid sequence: CASSQGFGGVTEAFF.